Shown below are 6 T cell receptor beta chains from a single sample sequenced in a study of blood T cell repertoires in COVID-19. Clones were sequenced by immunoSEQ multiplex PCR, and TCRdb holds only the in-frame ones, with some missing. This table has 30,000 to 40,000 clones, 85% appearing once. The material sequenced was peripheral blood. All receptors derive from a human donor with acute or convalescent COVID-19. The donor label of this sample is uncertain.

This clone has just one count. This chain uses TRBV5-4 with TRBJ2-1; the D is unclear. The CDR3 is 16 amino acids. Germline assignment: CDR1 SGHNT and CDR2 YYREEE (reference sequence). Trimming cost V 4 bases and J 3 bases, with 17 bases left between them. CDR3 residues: CASSPNQERIYNEQFF. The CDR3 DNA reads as TGTGCCAGCAGCCCGAATCAGGAAAGGATCTACAATGAGCAGTTCTTC. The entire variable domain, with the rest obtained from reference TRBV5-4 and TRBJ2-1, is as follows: ETGVTQSPTHLIKTRGQQVTLRCSSQSGHNTVSWYQQALGQGPQFIFQYYREEENGRGNFPPRFSGLQFPNYSSELNVNALELDDSALYLCASSPNQERIYNEQFFGPGTRLTVL.

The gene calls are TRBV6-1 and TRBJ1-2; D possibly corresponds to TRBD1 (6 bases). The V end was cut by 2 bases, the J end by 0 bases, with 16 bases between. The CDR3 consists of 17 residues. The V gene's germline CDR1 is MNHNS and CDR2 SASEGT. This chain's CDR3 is CASSENPGGATNYGYTF. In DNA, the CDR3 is TGTGCCAGCAGTGAAAACCCCGGGGGGGCGACTAACTATGGCTACACCTTC.

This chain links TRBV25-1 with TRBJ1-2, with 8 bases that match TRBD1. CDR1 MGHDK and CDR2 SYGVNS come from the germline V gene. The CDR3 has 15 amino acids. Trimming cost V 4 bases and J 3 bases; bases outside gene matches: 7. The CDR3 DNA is TGTGCCAGCAGTGCCAGACAGGGGATGGACTATGGCTACACCTTC. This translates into CASSARQGMDYGYTF.

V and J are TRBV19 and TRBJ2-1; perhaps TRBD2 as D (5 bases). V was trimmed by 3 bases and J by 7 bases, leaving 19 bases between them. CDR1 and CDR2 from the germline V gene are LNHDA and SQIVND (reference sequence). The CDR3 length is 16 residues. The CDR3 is CASSITTGIVINEQFF. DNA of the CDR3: TGTGCCAGTAGTATCACTACCGGGATCGTCATTAATGAGCAGTTCTTC.

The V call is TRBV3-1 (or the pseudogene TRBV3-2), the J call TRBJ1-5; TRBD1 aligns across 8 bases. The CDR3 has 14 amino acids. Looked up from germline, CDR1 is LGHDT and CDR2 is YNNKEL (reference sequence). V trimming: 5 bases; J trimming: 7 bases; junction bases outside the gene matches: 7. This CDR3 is CASSSAGGGQPQHF. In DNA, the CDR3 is TGTGCCAGCAGCTCTGCAGGGGGCGGCCAGCCCCAGCATTTT.

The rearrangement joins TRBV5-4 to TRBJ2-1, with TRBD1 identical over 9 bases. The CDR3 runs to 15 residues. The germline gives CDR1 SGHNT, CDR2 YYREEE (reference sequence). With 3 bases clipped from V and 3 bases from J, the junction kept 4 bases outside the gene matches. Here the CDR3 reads CASSSKDRGYNEQFF. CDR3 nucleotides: TGTGCCAGCAGCTCAAAGGACAGGGGCTACAATGAGCAGTTCTTC.